The 10 T cell receptor beta chains below all came from one sample that was sequenced in a study of patients and donors after allogeneic stem cell transplantation. One entry per CDR3 protein results from TCRdb running MiXCR on the RT-PCR reads. The sample includes hundreds of thousands of distinct CDR3 sequences, around 41% seen only once; the top ten take approximately 10%. The source material was blood, either unsorted or a sorted T cell fraction (not recorded which). The receptors were sampled from a human donor who was either an allogeneic HSCT recipient or a stem cell or donor lymphocyte infusion donor (not recorded which). It is not recorded whose cells these are; they may come from a transplant donor.

V is TRBV10-3 and J is TRBJ2-3; 9 bases are a match to TRBD2. The CDR3 totals 14 residues. J lost 0 bases, V lost 10 bases, and 5 bases had no gene match. Germline lookup yields CDR1 ENHRY and CDR2 SYGVKD. CDR3 sequence: CATSSGESTDTQYF. The CDR3 DNA is TGTGCCACCTCTAGCGGGGAGAGCACAGATACGCAGTATTTT.

The rearrangement joins TRBV27 to TRBJ1-2; 10 bases line up with TRBD1. The CDR3 loop spans 13 amino acids. V lost 6 bases and J lost 7; bases outside the gene matches: 5. Germline CDR1 MNHEY, CDR2 SMNVEV (reference sequence). The CDR3 DNA is TGTGCCAGCAGCCGGGACAGGGGAGGTGGCTACACCTTC. Its translation: CASSRDRGGGYTF.

This clonotype was observed a few times. The V and J genes are TRBV5-6 and TRBJ2-2; D ambiguous. The CDR3 consists of 15 residues. Germline values: CDR1 SGHDT, CDR2 YYEEEE. V lost 0 bases to trimming and J lost 3 bases, with 9 bases between them. CDR3 amino acids: CASSLAGQYTGELFF. The CDR3, as DNA: TGTGCCAGCAGCTTGGCCGGGCAGTACACCGGGGAGCTGTTTTTT. Looking up the rest from reference TRBV5-6 and TRBJ2-2 gives the full variable domain: DAGVTQSPTHLIKTRGQQVTLRCSPKSGHDTVSWYQQALGQGPQFIFQYYEEEERQRGNFPDRFSGHQFPNYSSELNVNALLLGDSALYLCASSLAGQYTGELFFGEGSRLTVL.

The chain employs TRBV5-1 and TRBJ2-1; 10 nucleotides agree with TRBD2. V trimming: 2 bases; J trimming: 4 bases; junction bases outside the gene matches: 3. CDR3 length: 15 residues. Germline V gives CDR1 SGHRS, CDR2 YFSETQ. For the CDR3, the DNA is TGCGCCAGCAGCTTACTAGCGGGGTTTTACAATGAGCAGTTCTTC. Translating it yields CASSLLAGFYNEQFF.

The chain has TRBV29-1 and TRBJ2-5; TRBD1 aligns across 10 bases. Germline lookup yields CDR1 SQVTM and CDR2 ANQGSEA. With 4 bases clipped from V and 2 bases from J, the junction kept 7 bases outside the gene matches. The CDR3 spans 15 residues. For the CDR3, the DNA is TGCAGCGTTGTTCCCGGGACAGGGGATCAAGAGACCCAGTACTTC. Encoded protein: CSVVPGTGDQETQYF.

The chain joins TRBV20-1 to TRBJ2-2; D is perhaps TRBD1 (7 bases). The germline V gene encodes CDR1 DFQATT and CDR2 SNEGSKA (reference sequence). CDR3 length: 16 amino acids. The ends were cut back, 1 base at V and 0 bases at J, with 12 bases in the middle. The CDR3: CSARGQGGSNTGELFF. In DNA, the CDR3 is TGCAGTGCTAGAGGGCAGGGGGGTTCGAACACCGGGGAGCTGTTTTTT.

This clonotype came up a few times. CDR3 coding DNA: TGCGCCAGCAGCTTGGGCAATCGGAGAACTGAAGCTTTCTTT. This gives the protein CASSLGNRRTEAFF. The V and J genes are TRBV5-1 and TRBJ1-1; D is undetermined. There are 14 residues in the CDR3. V was shortened by 0 bases and J by 5 bases, with 11 bases between the two germline ends. CDR1 SGHRS and CDR2 YFSETQ come from the germline V gene.

This clonotype was detected a few times. The gene calls are TRBV3-1 and TRBJ2-6; a weak D match, TRBD1 (6 bases). The CDR3 is 19 amino acids. From germline, CDR1 is LGHDT and CDR2 YNNKEL (reference sequence). Between the trimmed V and J ends, which lost 5 bases and 0 bases, there was a span of 20 bases. CDR3 bases: TGTGCCAGCAGCTTACCTGCCGGGACAATCCTCTCTGGGGCCAACGTCCTGACTTTC. It specifies CASSLPAGTILSGANVLTF. Using reference TRBV3-1 and TRBJ2-6 for the parts outside the CDR3, the full variable domain is DTAVSQTPKYLVTQMGNDKSIKCEQNLGHDTMYWYKQDSKKFLKIMFSYNNKELIINETVPNRFSPKSPDKAHLNLHINSLELGDSAVYFCASSLPAGTILSGANVLTFGAGSRLTVL.

This clonotype was counted only a few times. The rearrangement links TRBV18 to TRBJ1-2; no firm D call. Trimming cost V 0 bases and J 4 bases, with 9 bases left between them. This CDR3 is built from 14 residues. Germline CDR1 KGHSH, CDR2 LQKENI. The CDR3 is CASSPPVTSYGYTF. The CDR3 DNA sequence: TGTGCCAGCTCACCACCGGTCACCAGCTATGGCTACACCTTC.

V usage is TRBV20-1 and J usage is TRBJ1-5, with D hard to call. The V gene's germline CDR1 is DFQATT and CDR2 SNEGSKA (reference sequence). The length of the CDR3 is 14 residues. V lost 2 bases and J 1 base, leaving 9 bases between the germline ends. The CDR3 loop is CSARRDQSNQPQHF. Written as DNA, the CDR3 is TGCAGTGCTAGACGTGACCAGAGCAATCAGCCCCAGCATTTT.